This T cell receptor (beta chain) was found in a study of cytomegalovirus exposure and HLA in healthy donors. Of note for this clone: What it binds is unknown.

The CDR3 consists of 14 residues. Trimming shortened V by 4 bases and J by 7 bases, and 14 bases separated the two germline ends. CDR1 is LNHDA and CDR2 is SQIVND in the germline V gene (reference sequence). Study-wide points: For most TCR beta V segments, an earlier analysis put the productive rate at about 87% or about 30% of the time. Excluded: some indistinguishable V segments such as TRBV6-2 and TRBV6-3. Across all donors, roughly uniform sequencing depth was an assumption of the presence/absence analyses.

With 60 Vbeta and 13 Jbeta primers, the PCR was carried out. TCRdb keeps only in-frame clones here, not all; method: immunoSEQ multiplex PCR. The profile shows more than 100,000 clones, roughly 80% of them singletons. The sequence derives from a man aged 55 to 70 in good health and CMV-seropositive. The sequenced sample was PBMCs. V is TRBV19 and J is TRBJ2-1; possible D gene TRBD1, 7 bases. Here the CDR3 DNA reads TGTGCCAGTAGTACAGCAGGGGGGAGGAATGAGCAGTTCTTC. This translates into CASSTAGGRNEQFF.